A single sample is the source of the 17 T cell receptor beta chains below, sequenced in a study of vaccination and CD4 T cells after COVID-19. Cultured CD4+ T-cell DNA underwent Oncomine TCR Beta short-read sequencing. TCRdb re-called the PCR reads with MiXCR, one entry per CDR3 protein. The table records 10,000 to 15,000 distinct CDR3 sequences, roughly 48% of them present only once. These receptors have no known antigen. Treatment meaning: roughly nine-day PBMC culture with coronavirus spike peptide pools or control peptides (ViraFEST assay). Sequenced material: CD4+ T cells from blood, cultured in vitro. These receptors all come from a human donor who had recovered from COVID-19.

The sample holds a few counts of this clonotype. This chain links TRBV20-1 with TRBJ2-7; TRBD2 matches at 8 bases. The J segment lost 1 base and the V segment lost 6 bases, leaving 11 bases of the junction unmatched. Germline V gene lookup returns CDR1 DFQATT and CDR2 SNEGSKA (reference sequence). This CDR3 contains 15 residues. The CDR3 region is CSASEPSGWSYEQYF. Written as DNA, the CDR3 is TGCAGTGCCAGCGAACCTAGCGGGTGGTCCTACGAGCAGTACTTC.

This clonotype was seen a handful of times. V gene TRBV6-1 combines with J gene TRBJ1-1; 7 nucleotides align to TRBD1. Germline CDR1 is MNHNS and CDR2 is SASEGT. The CDR3 consists of 15 residues. V gave up 4 bases and J gave up 1 base; unmatched junction bases: 6. In DNA form, the CDR3 reads TGTGCCAGCAGTGTAAACAGGGGCGCGAACACTGAAGCTTTCTTT. Amino acids: CASSVNRGANTEAFF.

This clonotype was counted between two and nine times. The V and J genes are TRBV20-1 and TRBJ2-5; 7 bases are shared with TRBD2. Germline values: CDR1 DFQATT, CDR2 SNEGSKA (reference sequence). V lost 5 bases to trimming and J lost 3 bases; unmatched junction nucleotides: 12. This CDR3 comprises 15 residues. CDR3 residues: CSAPLGRLAEETQYF. The CDR3 DNA is TGCAGTGCTCCTCTGGGCAGGCTAGCGGAAGAGACCCAGTACTTC.

The chain couples TRBV19 to TRBJ2-3, with D perhaps TRBD1 (6 bases). The CDR3 spans 12 residues. CDR1 and CDR2 from the germline V gene are LNHDA and SQIVND (reference sequence). CDR3 protein: CATTGNTDTQYF. The DNA for the CDR3 is TGTGCGACTACAGGGAACACAGATACGCAGTATTTT.

V and J are TRBV4-1 and TRBJ1-1; D is ambiguous. V was trimmed by 6 bases and J by 3 bases, leaving 14 bases between them. The CDR3 length is 14 residues. The germline gives CDR1 MGHRA, CDR2 YSYEKL. CDR3 nucleotides: TGCGCCAGCAGAATCCCCGGGCTTGACACTGAAGCTTTCTTT. Translating gives CASRIPGLDTEAFF.

This clonotype came up a few times. This chain uses TRBV19 with TRBJ1-5, with unresolved D. The length of the CDR3 is 13 residues. V lost 0 bases and J 5 bases, leaving 5 bases between the germline ends. Germline-derived CDR1 and CDR2 are LNHDA and SQIVND (reference sequence). DNA of the CDR3: TGTGCCAGTAGTATAGATCGGTATCAGCCCCAGCATTTT. This codes for CASSIDRYQPQHF.

The genes are TRBV2 and TRBJ1-2; perhaps TRBD1 as D (5 bases). Germline V gene sequence: CDR1 SNHLY, CDR2 FYNNEI. The CDR3 totals 15 residues. V was pared by 8 bases and J by 0 bases, with 16 bases between. CDR3 protein: CASLRGTDTNYGYTF. The CDR3 nucleotides read TGTGCCAGCCTAAGAGGGACTGATACTAACTATGGCTACACCTTC.

This clonotype was counted only a few times. The rearrangement uses TRBV20-1 and TRBJ2-2, with a possible D match to TRBD1 (6 bases). Germline V gives CDR1 DFQATT, CDR2 SNEGSKA (reference sequence). The CDR3 runs 15 residues. Trimming shortened V by 2 bases and J by 3 bases, and 13 bases separated the two germline ends. CDR3 amino acids: CSARTAGADTGELFF. DNA of the CDR3: TGCAGTGCTAGAACCGCAGGGGCCGACACCGGGGAGCTGTTTTTT.

This clonotype has a handful of counts. The chain uses TRBV20-1 and TRBJ2-5; no clear D. V lost 0 bases, J lost 2 bases, and 19 bases lay in between. The CDR3 covers 17 residues. Germline CDR1 and CDR2: DFQATT and SNEGSKA (reference sequence). CDR3 amino acids: CSARDDLGRKKQETQYF. The CDR3 bases are TGCAGTGCTAGAGATGATCTGGGCCGTAAGAAACAAGAGACCCAGTACTTC.

This clonotype was counted only a few times. V usage is TRBV11-3 and J usage is TRBJ2-3; D is unclear. The length of the CDR3 is 16 residues. CDR1 and CDR2 from the germline V gene are SGHNT and YENEEA. The germline V and J ends were trimmed by 0 bases and 3 bases, with 13 bases remaining between them. The CDR3 bases are TGTGCCAGCAGCTTAGAATTGGGAAGACGTACAGATACGCAGTATTTT. As protein: CASSLELGRRTDTQYF.

This chain connects TRBV20-1 to TRBJ1-5, with D unresolved. V was cut by 3 bases and J by 5 bases, with 17 bases left in between. This CDR3 is 15 amino acids long. Germline V lookup: CDR1 DFQATT, CDR2 SNEGSKA (reference sequence). DNA for the CDR3: TGCAGTGCTAGTGAGGCTCTGGTAAGGGATCAGCCCCAGCATTTT. Protein: CSASEALVRDQPQHF.

This clonotype was counted only a few times. The gene calls are TRBV11-2 and TRBJ1-6; no clear D gene. Germline assignment: CDR1 SGHAT and CDR2 FQNNGV. Trimming stripped 1 base from V and 9 bases from J, with 7 bases between. This CDR3 is built from 13 residues. The CDR3 DNA reads as TGTGCCAGCAGCTTAGTCAGGTCTTCACCCCTCCACTTT. It encodes CASSLVRSSPLHF.

This clonotype is a singleton in its sample. The J gene is TRBJ1-2, the V gene TRBV7-9, with 9 nucleotides matching TRBD1. The CDR3 extends over 14 amino acids. Germline V lookup: CDR1 SEHNR, CDR2 FQNEAQ (reference sequence). After removal of 4 bases from V and 4 bases from J, the junction contained 4 bases not matched to a gene. The CDR3 is CASSSDRGTYGYTF. The CDR3 nucleotides read TGTGCCAGCAGCTCGGACAGGGGTACCTATGGCTACACCTTC.

The rearrangement links TRBV5-1 to TRBJ2-5, with a possible D match to TRBD1 (6 bases). This CDR3 spans 14 amino acids. V gave up 4 bases and J gave up 1 base, with 11 bases separating them. Germline-derived CDR1 and CDR2 are SGHRS and YFSETQ. The CDR3 sequence: CASSQPDSQETQYF. CDR3 bases: TGCGCCAGCAGCCAGCCGGACAGCCAAGAGACCCAGTACTTC.

This clonotype has just a few counts. J is TRBJ1-5 and V is TRBV28; D gene uncertain. This CDR3 has 14 residues. CDR1 and CDR2 (germline): MDHEN, SYDVKM. The V and J ends lost 1 base and 2 bases respectively, with 6 bases between them. The CDR3 DNA reads as TGTGCCAGCAGTTTATTCGGGGGCAATCAGCCCCAGCATTTT. This sequence encodes CASSLFGGNQPQHF. The whole variable domain, remainder taken from reference TRBV28 and TRBJ1-5, is DVKVTQSSRYLVKRTGEKVFLECVQDMDHENMFWYRQDPGLGLRLIYFSYDVKMKEKGDIPEGYSVSREKKERFSLILESASTNQTSMYLCASSLFGGNQPQHFGDGTRLSIL.

CDR3 residues: CAWTRLAGGYNEQFF. CDR3 sequence (DNA): TGTGCCTGGACCCGCCTAGCGGGCGGGTACAATGAGCAGTTCTTC. This sequence joins TRBV30 and TRBJ2-1, with 8 nucleotides matching TRBD2. V shed 4 bases and J 4 bases; nucleotides not matched to a gene: 9. CDR1 and CDR2 (germline): GTSNPN, SVGIG (reference sequence). The CDR3 is 15 residues long.

This clonotype was detected only a few times. The chain is built from TRBV19 and TRBJ2-1, with 9 bases lining up with TRBD1. V lost 3 bases to trimming and J lost 9 bases; unmatched junction nucleotides: 6. The V gene's germline CDR1 is LNHDA and CDR2 SQIVND (reference sequence). The CDR3 is 14 amino acids. CDR3 sequence (DNA): TGTGCCAGTAGTATCAGGACAGGGGAGGGTGAGCAGTTCTTC. It encodes CASSIRTGEGEQFF.